What follows is one T cell receptor (beta chain) and its context. Its antigen is as yet unknown. This entry comes from a study of PD-1 blockade in classical Hodgkin lymphoma. The study's findings and limits: Exclusion covered patients beginning nivolumab under 1 year post-ASCT. TCR diversity at baseline was reported to be reduced in newly diagnosed patients relative to healthy donors. CD8+ TCR diversity did not rise significantly by C4D1, unlike CD4+.

Trimming removed 3 bases from V and 2 bases from J; junction bases left unmatched: 3. The CDR3 extends over 13 amino acids. Germline V gene sequence: CDR1 SQVTM, CDR2 ANQGSEA. The time point here: cycle 4 day 1 (C4D1), after about 6 weeks of nivolumab. Brentuximab vedotin exposure varied among the patients, all of whom had relapsed after autologous stem cell transplantation. Produced via immunoSEQ multiplex PCR; TCRdb's table is partial and in-frame only. The sample records approximately 20,000 clones, 76% being singletons. The chain has TRBV29-1 and TRBJ2-5, with 7 bases that match TRBD1. The TCR comes from a human donor with classical Hodgkin lymphoma. Sequenced here: peripheral blood mononuclear cells (PBMCs), sampled before the fourth cycle of nivolumab. This chain's CDR3 is CSVEGQLQETQYF. As DNA, the CDR3 is TGCAGCGTTGAGGGACAGCTTCAAGAGACCCAGTACTTC. Full variable domain (remainder filled in from reference TRBV29-1 and TRBJ2-5): SAVISQKPSRDICQRGTSLTIQCQVDSQVTMMFWYRQQPGQSLTLIATANQGSEATYESGFVIDKFPISRPNLTFSTLTVSNMSPEDSSIYLCSVEGQLQETQYFGPGTRLLVL.